This T cell receptor beta chain was recovered during a study of CD8+CD57+ T cells in acquired aplastic anemia. This clonotype was picked up many times. CDR1 and CDR2 (germline): SGHVS, FNYEAQ. The CDR3 sequence is 13 residues long. V lost 2 bases and J lost 2, with 7 bases in between. The template used for profiling TCR beta VDJ and CDR3 was genomic DNA. MiXCR, applied by TCRdb to the reads, yields one record per CDR3 protein. The table records a few hundred thousand distinct CDR3 sequences, under 65% of them present only once. The chain is built from TRBV7-6 and TRBJ2-7, with D unclear. Sequencing was done on a sample of sorted CD4+, CD8+, or CD8+CD57+ T cells (not recorded which) from PBMCs. The TCR comes from a human donor in good health. The CDR3 loop is CASSLRSTYEQYF. The CDR3 coding sequence is TGTGCCAGCAGCTTAAGGTCCACCTACGAGCAGTACTTC.